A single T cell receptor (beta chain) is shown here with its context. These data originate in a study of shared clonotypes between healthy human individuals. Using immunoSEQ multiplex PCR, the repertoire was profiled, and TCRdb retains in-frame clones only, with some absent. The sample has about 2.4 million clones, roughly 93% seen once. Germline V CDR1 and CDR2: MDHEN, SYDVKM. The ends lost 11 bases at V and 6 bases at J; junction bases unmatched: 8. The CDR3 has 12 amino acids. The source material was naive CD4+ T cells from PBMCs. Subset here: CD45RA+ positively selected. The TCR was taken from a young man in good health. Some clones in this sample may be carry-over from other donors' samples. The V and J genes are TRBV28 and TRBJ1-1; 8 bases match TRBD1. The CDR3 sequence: CAVTGGTAEAFF. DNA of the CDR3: TGTGCCGTAACAGGGGGGACGGCTGAAGCTTTCTTT. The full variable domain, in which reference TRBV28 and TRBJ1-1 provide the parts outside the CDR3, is DVKVTQSSRYLVKRTGEKVFLECVQDMDHENMFWYRQDPGLGLRLIYFSYDVKMKEKGDIPEGYSVSREKKERFSLILESASTNQTSMYLCAVTGGTAEAFFGQGTRLTVV.